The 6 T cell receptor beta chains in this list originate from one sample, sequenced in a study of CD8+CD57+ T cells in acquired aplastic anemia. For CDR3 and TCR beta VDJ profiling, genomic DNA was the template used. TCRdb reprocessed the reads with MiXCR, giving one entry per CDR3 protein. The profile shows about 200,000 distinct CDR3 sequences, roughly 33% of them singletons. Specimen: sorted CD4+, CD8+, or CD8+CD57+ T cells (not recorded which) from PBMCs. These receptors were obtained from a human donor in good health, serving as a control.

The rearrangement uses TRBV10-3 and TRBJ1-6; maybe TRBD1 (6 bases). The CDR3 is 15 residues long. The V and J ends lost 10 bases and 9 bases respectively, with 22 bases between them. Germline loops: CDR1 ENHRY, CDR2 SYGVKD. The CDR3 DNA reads TGTGCCACTACGGGACCCGGACAGCTCCTTTCACCCCTCCACTTT. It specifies CATTGPGQLLSPLHF.

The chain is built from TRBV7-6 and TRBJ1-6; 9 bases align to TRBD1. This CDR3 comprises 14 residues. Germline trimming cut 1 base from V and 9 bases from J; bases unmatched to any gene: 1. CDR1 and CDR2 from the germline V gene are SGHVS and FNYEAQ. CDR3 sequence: CASSLEGQGSPLHF. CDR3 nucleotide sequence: TGTGCCAGCAGCTTAGAGGGACAGGGTTCACCCCTCCACTTT.

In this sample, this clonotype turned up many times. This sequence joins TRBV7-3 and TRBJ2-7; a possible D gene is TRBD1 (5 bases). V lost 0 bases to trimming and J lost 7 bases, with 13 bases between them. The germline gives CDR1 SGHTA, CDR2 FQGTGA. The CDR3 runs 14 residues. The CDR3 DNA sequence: TGTGCCAGCAGCTTAACCAGGACATCCGCGGAGCAGTACTTC. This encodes CASSLTRTSAEQYF.

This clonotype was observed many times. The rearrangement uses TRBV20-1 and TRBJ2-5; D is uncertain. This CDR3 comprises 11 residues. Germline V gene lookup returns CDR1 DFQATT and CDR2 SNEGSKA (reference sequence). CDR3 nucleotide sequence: TGCAGCGAACGAGGTCTCGAGACCCAGTACTTC. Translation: CSERGLETQYF.

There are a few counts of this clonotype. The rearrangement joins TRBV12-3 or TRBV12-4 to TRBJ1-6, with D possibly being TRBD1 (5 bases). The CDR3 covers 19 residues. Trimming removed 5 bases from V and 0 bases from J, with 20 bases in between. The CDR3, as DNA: TGTGCCAGCAGTCCCTCATCGAAAGGGGTGAGCTCCTATAATTCACCCCTCCACTTT. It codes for CASSPSSKGVSSYNSPLHF.

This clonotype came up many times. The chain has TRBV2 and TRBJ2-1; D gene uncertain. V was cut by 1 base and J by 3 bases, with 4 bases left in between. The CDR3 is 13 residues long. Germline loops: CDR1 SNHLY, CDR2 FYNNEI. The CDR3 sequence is CASSEEHYNEQFF. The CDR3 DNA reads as TGTGCCAGCAGTGAAGAGCACTACAATGAGCAGTTCTTC.